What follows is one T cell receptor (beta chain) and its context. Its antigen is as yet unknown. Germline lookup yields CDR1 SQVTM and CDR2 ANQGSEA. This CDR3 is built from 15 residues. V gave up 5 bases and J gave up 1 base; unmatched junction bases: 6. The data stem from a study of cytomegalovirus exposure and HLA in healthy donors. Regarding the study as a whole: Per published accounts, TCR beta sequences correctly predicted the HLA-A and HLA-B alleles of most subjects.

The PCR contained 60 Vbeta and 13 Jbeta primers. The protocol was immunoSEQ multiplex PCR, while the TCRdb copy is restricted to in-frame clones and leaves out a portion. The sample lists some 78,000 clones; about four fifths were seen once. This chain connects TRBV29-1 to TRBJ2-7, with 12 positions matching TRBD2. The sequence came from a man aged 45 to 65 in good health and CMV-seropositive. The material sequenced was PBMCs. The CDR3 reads CSVSPGLAGSYEQYF. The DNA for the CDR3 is TGCAGCGTTTCCCCCGGACTAGCGGGATCCTACGAGCAGTACTTC.